This TCR beta chain derives from a study of Ad26.COV2.S vaccination and SARS-CoV-2 variants (dated by TCRdb to the early 2020s). Concerning the study at large: Vaccine-arm donors were drawn from COV1001, a multicentre, randomized, double-blind, placebo-controlled phase I-IIa trial of Ad26.COV2.S in healthy adults. Dosing of Ad26.COV2.S was intramuscular, at either 5x10^10 or 1x10^11 viral particles, delivered as one shot or as two shots spaced 56 days apart. Sequencing of the TCRbeta repertoire served to evaluate the specificity and breadth of SARS-CoV-2-reactive T cell receptors following Ad26.COV2.S vaccination. A total of some 30 samples were included in the TCR-sequenced set, comprising roughly 20 Ad26.COV2.S vaccine recipients, 5 placebo recipients and 8 SARS-CoV-2 convalescent individuals. Trial participants were randomized into five groups of five, in which low-dose or high-dose Ad26.COV2.S was given once or twice, or placebo was given on both occasions. Throughout the experiments and outcome assessment, investigators stayed blinded to trial group allocation. Broad study findings and their caveats: Comparable non-spike TCR breadth was observed between vaccine and placebo recipients, consistent with only spike being contained in the vaccine. After vaccination, spike-specific CD8+ and CD4+ T cell responses were reported to show substantial breadth. The study lacked the statistical power to compare responses across vaccine doses or regimens. Ad26.COV2.S recipients had higher spike-specific TCR breadth than placebo recipients (P = 0.0014). According to the authors, total T cell responses may have been underestimated by the TCR breadth and depth analyses.

The treatment or condition tag for this specimen amounts to: 15 to 20 received Ad26.COV2.S at low or high dose, single or two shots; roughly five received placebo; per-sample allocation not given. Repertoires of vaccine and placebo recipients were sequenced from samples taken on day 63 after the first injection. In Cohort 1b, 25 to 30 adults aged 18-55 years were enrolled at a single site in Boston, USA, between 29 July and 7 August 2020. Ad26.COV2.S was a replication-incompetent adenovirus type 26 vector expressing a prefusion-stabilized SARS-CoV-2 spike protein from the original Wuhan strain. The immunoSEQ Assay was used to sequence TCRbeta CDR3 regions. After extraction, genomic DNA underwent amplification by bias-controlled multiplex PCR, followed by high-throughput sequencing. For the original study's pipeline: To quantify the absolute abundance of each unique TCRbeta CDR3 region, sequences were collapsed and filtered. T cell fraction was estimated by normalization of TCRbeta template counts to usable DNA, with usable DNA being measured through amplification of reference genes present in all nucleated cells. Repertoire TCRs were annotated as SARS-CoV-2-specific when V gene, CDR3 amino acid sequence and J gene were exactly matched to a known reactive TCR set. MIRA supplied the reference SARS-CoV-2 TCR set, which was filtered for enrichment in COVID-19-positive ImmuneCODE repertoires so that public or cross-reactive TCRs were removed. Using the MIRA antigens, annotated TCRs were further analysed by specific ORF or by position within an ORF. Breadth was defined as annotated unique rearrangements over total unique productive rearrangements; depth was the summed frequency of those rearrangements. Two-sided Wilcoxon rank-sum tests were used to compare TCR breadth between groups. The clones in this table, taken by TCRdb from immuneACCESS, are in-frame only. Not every clone is retained; where verified, under half of the shortfall comes from an unresolved V gene, and the cause of the rest is unknown. V, J and clone size were drawn from that table, and D and trimming were deduced from the DNA. A total of approximately 400,000 clones appear in this sample, about four fifths of them only once. Roughly 7.4% of the sample goes to the ten largest clones.

The CDR3, cysteine through phenylalanine, is 14 amino acids long. The CDR3 DNA has 42 bases and is translated from base 1. The CDR1 and CDR2 encoded by the germline V gene are SGHRS and YFSETQ. V is shortened by 1 base, J by 4 bases, and the region joining them spans 11 bases. Worth noting for this clone: Its antigen target is currently unknown. There are no base qualities to consult, and no much larger clone falls within one base.

The clonotype originates from a person between 18 and 65 years old who received the Ad26.COV2.S COVID-19 vaccine or a placebo. The receptor chain draws on TRBV5-1 and TRBJ1-2; a tentative D call is TRBD1 (5 bases match). Specimen: peripheral blood, collected in a trial of Ad26.COV2.S vaccine versus placebo. The DNA reads as follows: TGCGCCAGCAGCTTGTCTGTCAGGGCCTATGGCTACACCTTC. It is translated as CASSLSVRAYGYTF.